One sample yielded the 32 T cell receptor beta chains listed below, sequenced in a study of CD8+ T cells in alopecia areata. Specified treatment: oral pan-JAK inhibitor, 5-10 mg twice daily. Investigators isolated RNA and reverse transcribed it into cDNA to act as the sequencing template. This table comes from immunoSEQ multiplex PCR, and its TCRdb copy is limited to in-frame clones, with some not included. Counted here are approximately 180,000 clones, 40% to 65% occurring once; the ten biggest clones make up roughly a tenth. The material was CD8+ T cells sorted from blood, obtained at week 24, from a patient treated with tofacitinib. Receptor source: a human donor with alopecia areata.

This chain uses TRBV7-2 with TRBJ2-1; D unresolved. Trimming removed 1 base at V and 3 bases at J, with 7 bases between. Germline CDR1 and CDR2: SGHTA and FQGNSA. This CDR3 contains 14 residues. The CDR3 DNA sequence: TGTGCCAGCAGCTTAGGTTCGAGCTACAATGAGCAGTTCTTC. Its protein product is CASSLGSSYNEQFF.

The CDR3 protein is CASSRASGKTQYF. DNA for the CDR3: TGTGCCAGCAGCCGGGCTAGTGGAAAGACCCAGTACTTC. J is TRBJ2-5 and V is TRBV5-6; D gene ambiguous. Germline V gene lookup returns CDR1 SGHDT and CDR2 YYEEEE. This CDR3 comprises 13 residues. V was shortened by 4 bases and J by 6 bases, with 13 bases between the two germline ends.

The chain uses TRBV27 and TRBJ2-5; 9 bases are a match to TRBD2. V was pared by 7 bases and J by 2 bases, with 14 bases of the junction left unmatched. The CDR3 spans 17 residues. CDR1 is MNHEY, CDR2 SMNVEV, per germline (reference sequence). CDR3: CASTSLGSAGGQETQYF. The DNA for the CDR3 is TGTGCCAGCACCAGTCTCGGTTCTGCGGGGGGGCAAGAGACCCAGTACTTC.

V and J are TRBV30 and TRBJ1-4; D call uncertain. Germline values: CDR1 GTSNPN, CDR2 SVGIG (reference sequence). With 0 bases removed from V and 7 bases from J, the gap between germline ends came to 9 bases. The CDR3 spans 13 residues. The CDR3 nucleotides are TGTGCCTGGAGTGTGGACGGAGCTGAAAAACTGTTTTTT. It is translated as CAWSVDGAEKLFF.

This chain links TRBV9 with TRBJ1-6, with unresolved D. The CDR3 has 13 residues. From germline, CDR1 is SGDLS and CDR2 YYNGEE. V was cut by 3 bases and J by 4 bases, with 5 bases left in between. DNA for the CDR3: TGTGCCAGCAGCGACAGTTATAATTCACCCCTCCACTTT. Its translation: CASSDSYNSPLHF.

For the CDR3, the DNA is TGCAGCGTTGAAGATCGGGCAGGAGTAACCGGGGAGCTGTTTTTT. Protein product: CSVEDRAGVTGELFF. The chain combines TRBV29-1 with TRBJ2-2; D ambiguous. Trimming pared 0 bases from V and 5 bases from J, leaving 13 bases between. Germline values: CDR1 SQVTM, CDR2 ANQGSEA. The CDR3 runs to 15 residues.

The chain links TRBV4-3 to TRBJ2-1; no definite D call. V was clipped by 4 bases and J by 0 bases, with 4 bases between them. CDR3 size: 13 residues. Germline CDR1 and CDR2: LGHNA and YSLEER. The CDR3 bases are TGCGCCAGCAGCCCTTTCTCCTACAATGAGCAGTTCTTC. It encodes CASSPFSYNEQFF.

The chain combines TRBV12-5 with TRBJ2-7; possibly TRBD1 for D (6 bases). CDR1 LGHNT and CDR2 FRNRAP come from the germline V gene. The CDR3 loop spans 11 amino acids. V was clipped by 9 bases and J by 0 bases, with 6 bases between them. The chain's CDR3 is CASRGSYEQYF. The CDR3 bases are TGTGCTAGCAGGGGCTCCTACGAGCAGTACTTC.

V is TRBV29-1 and J is TRBJ2-1; 8 bases align to TRBD2. The length of the CDR3 is 15 residues. The germline V gene has CDR1 SQVTM and CDR2 ANQGSEA. The ends lost 7 bases at V and 7 bases at J; junction bases unmatched: 15. CDR3 nucleotide sequence: TGCAGCGCAAAAATACTAGCGGCTGAGGGGAATGAGCAGTTCTTC. Its protein product is CSAKILAAEGNEQFF.

This clone was observed once. The chain couples TRBV27 to TRBJ1-1, with D unclear. The ends were cut back, 4 bases at V and 5 bases at J, with 14 bases in the middle. The CDR3 contains 14 residues. The germline gives CDR1 MNHEY, CDR2 SMNVEV (reference sequence). This chain's CDR3 is CASSWVFRRTEAFF. The DNA of the CDR3 is TGTGCCAGCAGTTGGGTCTTCAGGCGGACTGAAGCTTTCTTT.

The chain has TRBV4-3 and TRBJ2-7; 12 nucleotides agree with TRBD2. This CDR3 is 17 amino acids long. Trimming cost V 2 bases and J 0 bases; bases outside gene matches: 5. Per the germline V gene, CDR1 is LGHNA and CDR2 is YSLEER. CDR3 sequence: CASSQHQLAGGSYEQYF. The CDR3 DNA is TGCGCCAGCAGCCAACACCAACTAGCGGGGGGCTCCTACGAGCAGTACTTC.

The V call is TRBV11-2, the J call TRBJ1-2, with D tentatively TRBD1 (5 bases). The CDR3 loop spans 14 amino acids. Germline V gene lookup returns CDR1 SGHAT and CDR2 FQNNGV. The germline V and J ends were trimmed by 5 bases and 4 bases, with 14 bases remaining between them. DNA of the CDR3: TGTGCCAGCAGCCGTGGGGAGGGACCCTATGGCTACACCTTC. Its translation: CASSRGEGPYGYTF.

This rearrangement joins TRBV25-1 to TRBJ1-1; 7 positions agree with TRBD1. This CDR3 is built from 13 residues. Germline V gene sequence: CDR1 MGHDK, CDR2 SYGVNS. V was pared by 9 bases and J by 5 bases, with 9 bases of the junction left unmatched. The CDR3 loop reads CASTRQGLTEAFF. In DNA form, the CDR3 reads TGTGCCAGTACAAGACAGGGTTTGACTGAAGCTTTCTTT.

The chain employs TRBV6-5 and TRBJ1-1; D remains unclear. CDR1 is MNHEY and CDR2 is SVGAGI in the germline V gene. V was shortened by 5 bases and J by 1 base, with 8 bases between the two germline ends. The CDR3 contains 13 residues. CDR3 sequence reads: CASSGRANTEAFF. The CDR3 DNA reads as TGTGCCAGCAGTGGTAGGGCGAACACTGAAGCTTTCTTT.

This rearrangement joins TRBV4-3 to TRBJ2-7; D is undetermined. This CDR3 has 14 amino acids. Germline CDR1 and CDR2: LGHNA and YSLEER. Between the trimmed V and J ends, which lost 0 bases and 4 bases, there was a span of 10 bases. The CDR3: CASSQEGRSYEQYF. In DNA, the CDR3 is TGCGCCAGCAGCCAAGAGGGCAGGTCTTACGAGCAGTACTTC.

The chain joins TRBV13 to TRBJ2-5, with a possible D match to TRBD2 (6 bases). Trimming shortened V by 4 bases and J by 5 bases, and 17 bases separated the two germline ends. The CDR3 spans 15 residues. Germline V gene lookup returns CDR1 PRHDT and CDR2 FYEKMQ (reference sequence). The chain's CDR3 is CASSSKTRLGETQYF. The DNA for the CDR3 is TGTGCCAGCAGCTCCAAGACTAGGCTCGGGGAGACCCAGTACTTC. Together with reference TRBV13 and TRBJ2-5, the CDR3 gives the full variable domain: AAGVIQSPRHLIKEKRETATLKCYPIPRHDTVYWYQQGPGQDPQFLISFYEKMQSDKGSIPDRFSAQQFSDYHSELNMSSLELGDSALYFCASSSKTRLGETQYFGPGTRLLVL.

This clone was found a few times. Additional DNA sequences in this sample encode the identical CDR3. The chain has TRBV6-1 and TRBJ2-2; unclear D gene. Trimming removed 3 bases from V and 4 bases from J, with 3 bases in between. Germline CDR1 reads MNHNS; CDR2 reads SASEGT. The CDR3 covers 12 residues. DNA of the CDR3: TGTGCCAGCAGTGAGGGCACCGGGGAGCTGTTTTTT. It encodes CASSEGTGELFF.

The rearrangement links TRBV29-1 to TRBJ1-1; D unclear. The ends were cut back, 4 bases at V and 8 bases at J, with 11 bases in the middle. Germline V CDR1 and CDR2: SQVTM, ANQGSEA. This CDR3 contains 11 residues. The CDR3 is CSVAEGREAFF. The CDR3 coding sequence is TGCAGCGTTGCCGAAGGGAGGGAAGCTTTCTTT.

There are a few counts of this clone. The DNA for the CDR3 is TGTGCCAGCAGCACGACCGGGACAGACTACGAGCAGTACTTC. Translated, it gives CASSTTGTDYEQYF. The chain employs TRBV7-9 and TRBJ2-7, with 7 bases that match TRBD1. V gave up 5 bases and J gave up 3 bases; unmatched junction bases: 7. This CDR3 has 14 amino acids. Germline V gives CDR1 SEHNR, CDR2 FQNEAQ (reference sequence).

The gene calls are TRBV4-1 and TRBJ2-1; D might be TRBD1 or TRBD2, each matching 6 bases. V was pared by 0 bases and J by 4 bases, with 10 bases between. The CDR3 extends over 15 amino acids. Per the germline V gene, CDR1 is MGHRA and CDR2 is YSYEKL. The DNA for the CDR3 is TGCGCCAGCAGCCAAGATGGGGGGCAGTACAATGAGCAGTTCTTC. Protein sequence: CASSQDGGQYNEQFF.

The chain uses TRBV11-3 and TRBJ1-5; no reliable D call. This CDR3 contains 13 residues. The germline gives CDR1 SGHNT, CDR2 YENEEA. With 2 bases removed from V and 6 bases from J, the gap between germline ends came to 8 bases. The chain's CDR3 is CASSLSKGQPQHF. CDR3 bases: TGTGCCAGCAGCTTATCAAAAGGTCAGCCCCAGCATTTT.

J is TRBJ1-2 and V is TRBV25-1; D uncertain. There are 15 residues in the CDR3. V lost 2 bases to trimming and J lost 0 bases, with 10 bases between them. CDR1 and CDR2 from the germline V gene are MGHDK and SYGVNS. The CDR3 sequence is CASSEGGAANYGYTF. As DNA, the CDR3 is TGTGCCAGCAGTGAAGGCGGTGCAGCTAACTATGGCTACACCTTC.

This clone showed up just a few times. The gene calls are TRBV27 and TRBJ1-1; D ambiguous. The germline V gene encodes CDR1 MNHEY and CDR2 SMNVEV (reference sequence). V lost 1 base, J lost 1 base, and 7 bases lay in between. This CDR3 has 14 amino acids. CDR3 nucleotide sequence: TGTGCCAGCAGTTTATGGGGTTCGAACACTGAAGCTTTCTTT. Translation: CASSLWGSNTEAFF.

Written as DNA, the CDR3 is TGTGCCAGCAGCCATAAAGGGATGTCTTCCACTGAAGCTTTCTTT. Its translation: CASSHKGMSSTEAFF. The J gene is TRBJ1-1, the V gene TRBV7-8; D gene ambiguous. The CDR3 has 15 amino acids. V was trimmed by 5 bases and J by 4 bases, leaving 17 bases between them. CDR1 and CDR2 (germline): SGHVS, FQNEAQ.

This clone was observed a handful of times. This rearrangement joins TRBV29-1 to TRBJ1-3; a weak D match, TRBD1 (5 bases). With 3 bases removed from V and 1 base from J, the gap between germline ends came to 16 bases. The CDR3 totals 16 residues. CDR1 and CDR2 (germline): SQVTM, ANQGSEA. The CDR3 coding sequence is TGCAGCGTTGATGGTGTAGGGGAGAGATCTGGAAACACCATATATTTT. It codes for CSVDGVGERSGNTIYF.

The sample holds many counts of this clone. The chain has TRBV10-3 and TRBJ1-3, with D unresolved. Germline V CDR1 and CDR2: ENHRY, SYGVKD. CDR3 size: 13 residues. Trimming removed 0 bases at V and 8 bases at J, with 8 bases between. The CDR3 bases are TGTGCCATCAGTGAGTCGAATATGGACACCATATATTTT. It translates to CAISESNMDTIYF.

This clone was seen a few times. This sample includes further DNA sequences coding for the same CDR3. The rearrangement uses TRBV4-3 and TRBJ2-7; 9 nucleotides agree with TRBD1. Trimming at V came to 1 base and at J to 4 bases, leaving 2 bases not matched to a gene. CDR1 and CDR2 from the germline V gene are LGHNA and YSLEER. This CDR3 spans 14 amino acids. The CDR3: CASSQGTGDYEQYF. CDR3 nucleotides: TGCGCCAGCAGCCAAGGGACAGGGGATTACGAGCAGTACTTC.

This clone was seen a handful of times. The chain joins TRBV7-8 to TRBJ1-1, with a weak D call TRBD1 (6 bases). The ends were cut back, 8 bases at V and 3 bases at J, with 16 bases in the middle. CDR3 length equals 14 residues. Germline V gene data show CDR1 as SGHVS and CDR2 as FQNEAQ. Here the CDR3 reads CASGGAEYYTEAFF. In DNA form, the CDR3 reads TGTGCCAGCGGGGGGGCAGAATACTACACTGAAGCTTTCTTT. Full variable domain (remainder filled in from reference TRBV7-8 and TRBJ1-1): GAGVSQSPRYKVAKRGQDVALRCDPISGHVSLFWYQQALGQGPEFLTYFQNEAQLDKSGLPSDRFFAERPEGSVSTLKIQRTQQEDSAVYLCASGGAEYYTEAFFGQGTRLTVV.

This clone was counted only a few times. The rearrangement links TRBV4-1 to TRBJ1-5; D gene ambiguous. Germline CDR1 and CDR2: MGHRA and YSYEKL. This CDR3 has 18 residues. V lost 1 base and J lost 4, with 20 bases in between. The CDR3, as DNA: TGCGCCAGCAGCCAAGTGTCTACGGTCGAGGGCCCAAATCAGCCCCAGCATTTT. Its protein is CASSQVSTVEGPNQPQHF.

The table lists this clone with a count of one. This chain connects TRBV10-3 to TRBJ2-7; D ambiguous. V lost 3 bases and J 2 bases, leaving 8 bases between the germline ends. CDR1 is ENHRY and CDR2 is SYGVKD in the germline V gene. The CDR3 contains 13 residues. CDR3 sequence: CAISDSDAYEQYF. CDR3 in DNA: TGTGCCATCAGTGATTCGGACGCCTACGAGCAGTACTTC.

In the case of this clone: Different DNA sequences within this sample yield the same CDR3. V usage is TRBV27 and J usage is TRBJ1-5; 8 bases fit TRBD1. CDR1 is MNHEY, CDR2 SMNVEV, per germline (reference sequence). The V segment lost 6 bases and the J segment 1 base; nucleotides outside the gene matches: 8. The CDR3 extends over 16 amino acids. The CDR3 DNA sequence: TGTGCCAGCAGCCCCTCGACAGGGGAAAGCAATCAGCCCCAGCATTTT. Encoded protein: CASSPSTGESNQPQHF.

The CDR3 spells CASSHRLEPDTQYF. The CDR3 coding sequence is TGCGCCAGCAGCCACCGACTAGAACCAGATACGCAGTATTTT. This chain joins TRBV4-1 and TRBJ2-3, with D perhaps matching TRBD2 (6 bases). From germline, CDR1 is MGHRA and CDR2 YSYEKL. There are 14 residues in the CDR3. V lost 3 bases and J lost 4, with 11 bases in between.